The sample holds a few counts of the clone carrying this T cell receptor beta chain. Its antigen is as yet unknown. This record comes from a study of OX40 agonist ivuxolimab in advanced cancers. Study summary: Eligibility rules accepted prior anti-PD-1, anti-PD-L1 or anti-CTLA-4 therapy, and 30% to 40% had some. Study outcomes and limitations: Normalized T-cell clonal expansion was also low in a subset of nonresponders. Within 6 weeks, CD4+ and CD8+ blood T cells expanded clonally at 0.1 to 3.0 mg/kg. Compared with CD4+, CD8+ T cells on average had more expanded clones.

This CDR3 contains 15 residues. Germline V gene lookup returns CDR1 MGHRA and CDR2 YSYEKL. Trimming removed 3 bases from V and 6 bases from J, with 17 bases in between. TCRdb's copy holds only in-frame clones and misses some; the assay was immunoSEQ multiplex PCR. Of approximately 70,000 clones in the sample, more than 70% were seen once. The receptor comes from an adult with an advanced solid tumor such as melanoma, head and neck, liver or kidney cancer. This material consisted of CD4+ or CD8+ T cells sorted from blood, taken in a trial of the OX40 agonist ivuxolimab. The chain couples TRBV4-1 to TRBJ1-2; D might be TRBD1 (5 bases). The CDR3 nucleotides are TGCGCCAGCAGCCAGAGCGGGGACGGGAGAGATGGCTACACCTTC. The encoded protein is CASSQSGDGRDGYTF.